The rows below give T cell receptor beta chains drawn from one sample of a study of control samples from healthy donors and cancer patients. The protocol was immunoSEQ multiplex PCR, while the TCRdb copy is restricted to in-frame clones and leaves out a portion. The table records 120,000 or so clones, about 91% of them present only once. Sequenced: blood. These receptors came from a man younger than 30 in good health. The CDR3 runs from the conserved cysteine through the conserved F or W. A D gene is named only where the DNA matches it firmly. Clone sizes are given selectively: once, few, many, or a class where the clone is expanded.

cdr3_nt	cdr3_aa	clone_size	d_call	v_call	j_call	cdr3_length
TGTGCCACCAGCAGAGGACAGGAGTACGACGAGCAGTACTTC	CATSRGQEYDEQYF	.	.	TRBV15	TRBJ2-7	14
TGCGCCAGCAGTGAGTACAGCTCCTACGAGCAGTACTTC	CASSEYSSYEQYF	.	.	TRBV10-2	TRBJ2-7	13
TGTGCCAGTAGTATTTCCGGGACAGGGGCTTACAATGAGCAGTTCTTC	CASSISGTGAYNEQFF	.	TRBD1	TRBV19	TRBJ2-1	16
TGTGCCAGCAGATACAAAGCTGGGGCCAACGTCCTGACTTTC	CASRYKAGANVLTF	.	.	TRBV5-4	TRBJ2-6	14
TGTGCCAGCAACGAACCCGTCGTCGGGAACTCTGGGGCCAACGTCCTGACTTTC	CASNEPVVGNSGANVLTF	.	.	TRBV21-1	TRBJ2-6	18
TGTGCCTGGAGTTTTGGGGGTGGTAATCAGCCCCAGCATTTT	CAWSFGGGNQPQHF	.	.	TRBV30	TRBJ1-5	14
TGTGCCAGCAGTGGTTGGACAGGGTCTACCTATGGCTACACCTTC	CASSGWTGSTYGYTF	.	TRBD1	TRBV6-2/TRBV6-3	TRBJ1-2	15
TGTGCCAGCAGTTACTACAACTCCCCCAATCAGCCCCAGCATTTT	CASSYYNSPNQPQHF	.	.	TRBV6-5	TRBJ1-5	15
TGCGCCAGCAGCTGGACAGGGAACTATGGCTACACCTTC	CASSWTGNYGYTF	.	TRBD1	TRBV5-1	TRBJ1-2	13
TGTGCCAGTTCTCAGAAGAGTAGGGGTCTGGATCAGCCCCAGCATTTT	CASSQKSRGLDQPQHF	.	.	TRBV19	TRBJ1-5	16
TGTGCTTCCCAAACAGATCTGAACACTGAAGCTTTCTTT	CASQTDLNTEAFF	once	.	TRBV30	TRBJ1-1	13
TGTGCCAGCAGCTCCGGGACAGTCAACACCGGGGAGCTGTTTTTT	CASSSGTVNTGELFF	.	TRBD1	TRBV7-9	TRBJ2-2	15
TGTGCCAGCAGCGTAGAAGGTTGGACAGCGAACACCGGGGAGCTGTTTTTT	CASSVEGWTANTGELFF	.	.	TRBV9	TRBJ2-2	17
TGTGCCAGCAGCCAAGAGTCGCAGGTAGAGGAGACCCAGTACTTC	CASSQESQVEETQYF	.	.	TRBV3-1/TRBV3-2	TRBJ2-5	15
TGTGCCAGCAGTTCTCCACCCTATGGCTACACCTTC	CASSSPPYGYTF	.	.	TRBV6-2/TRBV6-3	TRBJ1-2	12
TGCGCCAGCAGCCAATCGGGCGGCTACACTGAAGCTTTCTTT	CASSQSGGYTEAFF	.	.	TRBV4-1	TRBJ1-1	14
TGTGCCACCAGTCCGGACAGGGGTGGTCAGCCCCAGCATTTT	CATSPDRGGQPQHF	.	TRBD1	TRBV15	TRBJ1-5	14
TGCGCCAGCAACCCTATGTTAACTAATGAAAAACTGTTTTTT	CASNPMLTNEKLFF	.	.	TRBV4-1	TRBJ1-4	14
TGCGCCAGCAGGAACCGGGACAGGGGGCGGATGGAGACCCAGTACTTC	CASRNRDRGRMETQYF	.	TRBD1	TRBV5-1	TRBJ2-5	16
TGCGCCAGCAGCGCGGGGGGGAACACTGAAGCTTTCTTT	CASSAGGNTEAFF	.	.	TRBV5-1	TRBJ1-1	13
TGCGCCAGCAGCTTGGACGGACAGGGGAATGGCTACACCTTC	CASSLDGQGNGYTF	.	TRBD1	TRBV5-1	TRBJ1-2	14
TGTGCCTGGAATTCTCAGGGGCACTATGGCTACACCTTC	CAWNSQGHYGYTF	.	.	TRBV30	TRBJ1-2	13
TGTGCCAGCAGCTCGAGCTCCTACAATGAGCAGTTCTTC	CASSSSSYNEQFF	.	.	TRBV5-5	TRBJ2-1	13
TGCGCCAGCAGCCAAGAGCGGCAGGGAGTATACAATGAGCAGTTCTTC	CASSQERQGVYNEQFF	.	.	TRBV4-1	TRBJ2-1	16
TGCGCCAGCAGTGGGGGGGGGAATTCACCCCTCCACTTT	CASSGGGNSPLHF	.	.	TRBV10-2	TRBJ1-6	13
TGTGCCAGCAGCTTAGGACAGTTTGGAAACACCATATATTTT	CASSLGQFGNTIYF	.	.	TRBV11-2	TRBJ1-3	14
TGTGCCACCAGTGACCCTCTAGCGGGGGCGGGGGATACGCAGTATTTT	CATSDPLAGAGDTQYF	.	TRBD2	TRBV24-1	TRBJ2-3	16
TGTGCCAGCAGTACACGGACAGCCGCCTACGAGCAGTACTTC	CASSTRTAAYEQYF	once	.	TRBV6-6	TRBJ2-7	14
TGTGCCAGCACCCCCGGGGGGCAGGTCTCTGGAAACACCATATATTTT	CASTPGGQVSGNTIYF	.	.	TRBV9	TRBJ1-3	16
TGCGCCAGCAGTGTCCCCACTGAGCCTGGGCCAGGAAACACCATATATTTT	CASSVPTEPGPGNTIYF	.	.	TRBV10-2	TRBJ1-3	17
TGTGCCAGCAGCCCCCGTTCGGCGGGGCTCACAGATACGCAGTATTTT	CASSPRSAGLTDTQYF	.	.	TRBV7-3	TRBJ2-3	16
TGTGCCAGTAGTATTACAGGACTAGCGGGGCAAGAGACCCAGTACTTC	CASSITGLAGQETQYF	.	TRBD2	TRBV19	TRBJ2-5	16
TGTGCCAGCAGTTACTCAACAGGGGAGGAGACCCAGTACTTC	CASSYSTGEETQYF	.	TRBD1	TRBV6-6	TRBJ2-5	14
TGTGCCAGCAGGACGGGAGGGGGTGAGCAGTTCTTC	CASRTGGGEQFF	.	TRBD2	TRBV11-3	TRBJ2-1	12
TGTGCCAGCAGCTTACCCCTAGTTCCACACACAGATACGCAGTATTTT	CASSLPLVPHTDTQYF	.	.	TRBV7-8	TRBJ2-3	16
TGTGCCAGCAGCTTATCTGGAACAGGGGGCTCCTACAATGAGCAGTTCTTC	CASSLSGTGGSYNEQFF	.	TRBD1	TRBV7-9	TRBJ2-1	17
TGTGCCAGCACAACAGGGGCCAATTCACCCCTCCACTTT	CASTTGANSPLHF	.	TRBD1	TRBV27	TRBJ1-6	13
TGTGCCAGCAGTGTTCGACAGGGCAATCAGCCCCAGCATTTT	CASSVRQGNQPQHF	.	.	TRBV2	TRBJ1-5	14
TGTGCCAGCTCACCCCCAGGACAGGCAAATGAAAAACTGTTTTTT	CASSPPGQANEKLFF	.	TRBD1	TRBV18	TRBJ1-4	15
TGCGCCAGCAGCAAATATCCGGGACAGGGGATACACGAGCAGTACTTC	CASSKYPGQGIHEQYF	.	TRBD1	TRBV4-1	TRBJ2-7	16
TGCGCCAGCAGCCAAGAAGGACGCCGGTCCTCCTACAATGAGCAGTTCTTC	CASSQEGRRSSYNEQFF	.	.	TRBV4-1	TRBJ2-1	17
TGTGCCAGCAGCTCCAGACAGGTCAATGATGGCTACACCTTC	CASSSRQVNDGYTF	once	.	TRBV7-6	TRBJ1-2	14
TGTGCCAGCAGCCCGGACAGGGTAAACTATGGCTACACCTTC	CASSPDRVNYGYTF	once	TRBD1	TRBV14	TRBJ1-2	14
TGTGCCAGCAGCCTCGACAGGGTAGGCGAAAAACTGTTTTTT	CASSLDRVGEKLFF	.	TRBD1	TRBV5-6	TRBJ1-4	14
TGCAGTGCTAGTAAGGTGGGACAGGGAGCTGAAAAACTGTTTTTT	CSASKVGQGAEKLFF	once	TRBD1	TRBV20-1	TRBJ1-4	15
TGTGCCACCGGGGGCAGGGCGAACTATGGCTACACCTTC	CATGGRANYGYTF	.	.	TRBV6-5	TRBJ1-2	13
TGTGCCAGCAGCCCAGGCCCGACAGGGGCTGGCAATCAGCCCCAGCATTTT	CASSPGPTGAGNQPQHF	many	TRBD1	TRBV9	TRBJ1-5	17
TGCAGTGCTCGTGGGACGGCGGATAGCAATCAGCCCCAGCATTTT	CSARGTADSNQPQHF	.	.	TRBV20-1	TRBJ1-5	15
TGTGCCAGTAGTCTCGAGACACTTTATAGCAATCAGCCCCAGCATTTT	CASSLETLYSNQPQHF	.	.	TRBV19	TRBJ1-5	16
TGTGCCAGCAGTTTAACCCCTCGACTAGCGCTGATGGAGACCCAGTACTTC	CASSLTPRLALMETQYF	.	TRBD2	TRBV27	TRBJ2-5	17
TGTGCTAGTGGTTTCGGGGGGCGGATAGATGGAGCTTTCTTT	CASGFGGRIDGAFF	.	.	TRBV12-5	TRBJ1-1	14
TGTGCCAGCAGCTTGTTACCAGGCAGCAAGCCGTGGGATCAGCCCCAGCATTTT	CASSLLPGSKPWDQPQHF	.	.	TRBV5-8	TRBJ1-5	18
TGTGCCAGCCACAAAGACGGGACCCGCTACTACAATGAGCAGTTCTTC	CASHKDGTRYYNEQFF	.	.	TRBV7-3	TRBJ2-1	16
TGCGCCAGCAGCCACCCGGTTACGAACACTGAAGCTTTCTTT	CASSHPVTNTEAFF	.	.	TRBV4-1	TRBJ1-1	14
TGTGCCAGCAGCTGGGGGAAAAGCGGAGCAGAGACCCAGTACTTC	CASSWGKSGAETQYF	.	.	TRBV13	TRBJ2-5	15
TGTGCCAGCAGCCACGTCGCGGGGCAAGAGACCCAGTACTTC	CASSHVAGQETQYF	.	.	TRBV7-9	TRBJ2-5	14
TGTGCCAGCAACCAGGGTGGAGAGACCCAGTACTTC	CASNQGGETQYF	.	.	TRBV11-2	TRBJ2-5	12
TGTGCCACCAGCAGAGATATTACAGGGGAGCTAACTAATGAAAAACTGTTTTTT	CATSRDITGELTNEKLFF	.	TRBD1	TRBV15	TRBJ1-4	18
TGTGCCAGAAGCGGGAATCCGGGACAGGGCTACGAGCAGTACTTC	CARSGNPGQGYEQYF	.	TRBD1	TRBV5-3	TRBJ2-7	15
TGCGCCAGCAGCTTGAGCGAAAGGGGGAGCAATCAGCCCCAGCATTTT	CASSLSERGSNQPQHF	.	.	TRBV5-1	TRBJ1-5	16